This T cell receptor (beta chain) was retrieved from a study of blood T cell repertoires in COVID-19. Germline CDR1 MGHRA, CDR2 YSYEKL. The CDR3 sequence is 15 residues long. The V and J ends lost 1 base and 2 bases respectively, with 12 bases between them. Only in-frame clones appear in the TCRdb table, and some are missing; sequencing was by immunoSEQ multiplex PCR. The sample contains under 130,000 clones, approximately 92% of which appear only once. The specimen sequenced was peripheral blood. The rearrangement uses TRBV4-1 and TRBJ2-7; no reliable D call. This receptor was taken from a woman older than 75 with acute or convalescent COVID-19. The CDR3 loop is CASSQVASDPYEQYF. The CDR3 DNA is TGCGCCAGCAGCCAAGTGGCCAGCGATCCCTACGAGCAGTACTTC.